This T cell receptor (beta chain) emerged from a study of cytomegalovirus exposure and HLA in healthy donors. In the PCR, 60 Vbeta and 13 Jbeta primers were used. The method was immunoSEQ multiplex PCR; TCRdb's version includes in-frame clones alone and lacks a portion of them. In the table there are some 100,000 clones, 81% of which are singletons. The sample holds a few counts of this clone. Its antigen is unidentified. Findings and limits, study-wide: Compared with the roughly 700-donor mean, an Asian-associated ancestry cluster reportedly had fewer N-insertions, according to a later analysis. One cluster of highly shared sequence variants probably arose as a sequencing artifact. An analysis that was carried out later associated 16,000 or so TCR beta sequences with HLA alleles at 0.05 false discovery rate.

The CDR3 sequence is 17 residues long. Trimming took off 5 bases at V and 4 bases at J, with 20 bases between the two ends. Germline loops: CDR1 KGHSH, CDR2 LQKENI. The chain is built from TRBV18 and TRBJ2-2; D perhaps matches TRBD2 (5 bases). The sequenced sample consisted of PBMCs. The clonotype comes from a woman in her 30s in good health and CMV-seronegative. CDR3 DNA sequence: TGTGCCAGCTCAGCTAGCCTTGGTCCCTCGGGCACCGGGGAGCTGTTTTTT. Amino acids: CASSASLGPSGTGELFF.